A single sample gave rise to the 25 T cell receptor beta chains below, sequenced in a study of cytomegalovirus exposure and HLA in healthy donors. The PCR ran on 60 Vbeta and 13 Jbeta primers. Only in-frame clones appear in the TCRdb table, and some are missing; sequencing was by immunoSEQ multiplex PCR. The sample lists roughly 99,000 clones, around 67% occurring once. Sequenced sample: PBMCs. All receptors come from a male donor in good health and CMV-seronegative.

This sequence joins TRBV27 and TRBJ1-2, with D possibly matching TRBD1 (6 bases). From germline, CDR1 is MNHEY and CDR2 SMNVEV (reference sequence). V shed 2 bases and J shed 6 bases, with 19 bases lying between them. The CDR3 sequence is 16 residues long. The CDR3 DNA follows: TGTGCCAGCAGTTTAAGGCAGGGGCACATTATTGATGGCTACACCTTC. Protein product: CASSLRQGHIIDGYTF.

The chain joins TRBV7-5 to TRBJ1-2; whether TRBD1, the table's D call, matches the DNA was not checked. TRBV7-5 is shown as a pseudogene. The CDR3 loop spans 13 amino acids. The CDR3: CARSYDRAPGYTF. The DNA of the CDR3 is TGTGCCAGAAGCTATGACAGGGCTCCTGGCTACACCTTC.

The chain links TRBV10-1 to TRBJ1-2; tentatively, D is TRBD1 (5 bases). The germline CDR1 and CDR2 sequences are WNHNN and SYGVQD (reference sequence). This CDR3 contains 12 residues. Trimming took 9 bases from V and 2 from J, leaving 10 bases between them. For the CDR3, the DNA is TGCGCCAGTCCTGGGGGGAACTATGGCTACACCTTC. It translates to CASPGGNYGYTF.

The CDR3 DNA follows: TGCGCCAGCAGCCTAGGACAGGGTGGTAATCAGCCCCAGCATTTT. This gives the protein CASSLGQGGNQPQHF. This chain uses TRBV5-1 with TRBJ1-5, with 8 nucleotides matching TRBD1. V was clipped by 4 bases and J by 4 bases; unmatched bases: 7. Per the germline V gene, CDR1 is SGHRS and CDR2 is YFSETQ. This CDR3 contains 15 residues.

V gene TRBV5-1 combines with J gene TRBJ2-1; 7 bases line up with TRBD2. The CDR3 has 16 amino acids. The V gene end was trimmed by 2 bases and the J gene end by 5 bases; junction bases not matched to a gene: 10. CDR1 is SGHRS and CDR2 is YFSETQ in the germline V gene. DNA of the CDR3: TGCGCCAGCAGCTTTTGGCGGGAGAAGGCCCACAATGAGCAGTTCTTC. Translating it yields CASSFWREKAHNEQFF.

The rearrangement uses TRBV7-6 and TRBJ1-5, with D tentatively TRBD1 (6 bases). V was shortened by 5 bases and J by 4 bases, with 15 bases between the two germline ends. CDR3 size: 15 residues. Germline assignment: CDR1 SGHVS and CDR2 FNYEAQ. The CDR3 protein is CASSQEDRRNQPQHF. CDR3 DNA: TGTGCCAGCAGCCAAGAGGACAGAAGAAATCAGCCCCAGCATTTT. The full variable domain, in which reference TRBV7-6 and TRBJ1-5 provide the parts outside the CDR3, is GAGVSQSPRYKVTKRGQDVALRCDPISGHVSLYWYRQALGQGPEFLTYFNYEAQQDKSGLPNDRFSAERPEGSISTLTIQRTEQRDSAMYRCASSQEDRRNQPQHFGDGTRLSIL.

The chain joins TRBV19 to TRBJ2-7; 10 bases map to TRBD1. This CDR3 contains 15 residues. The V gene end was trimmed by 5 bases and the J gene end by 3 bases; junction bases not matched to a gene: 7. Germline V gives CDR1 LNHDA, CDR2 SQIVND (reference sequence). The DNA of the CDR3 is TGTGCCAGTAGTCCATCGACAGGGGGCGGCTACGAGCAGTACTTC. It translates to CASSPSTGGGYEQYF.

The chain is built from TRBV6-5 and TRBJ2-1; D perhaps matches TRBD1 (5 bases). CDR1 is MNHEY and CDR2 is SVGAGI in the germline V gene. V lost 2 bases, J lost 5 bases, and 7 bases lay in between. This CDR3 region has 13 residues. The CDR3 DNA reads as TGTGCCAGCAGTTACATCAGGGACAATGAGCAGTTCTTC. Residues: CASSYIRDNEQFF.

The J gene is TRBJ2-7, the V gene TRBV5-1; 9 positions match TRBD2. CDR1 and CDR2 (germline): SGHRS, YFSETQ. The CDR3 loop spans 15 amino acids. The trim removed 0 bases at V and 6 bases at J, leaving 7 bases unmatched. CDR3 in amino acids: CASSLAVAGGLEQYF. CDR3 nucleotides: TGCGCCAGCAGCTTGGCCGTCGCGGGAGGGCTCGAGCAGTACTTC.

The rearrangement uses TRBV19 and TRBJ2-2, with 9 bases fitting TRBD2. CDR3 size: 15 residues. J was trimmed by 3 bases and V by 4 bases; bases with no gene match: 3. The germline CDR1 and CDR2 sequences are LNHDA and SQIVND (reference sequence). CDR3 protein: CASSKLAGYTGELFF. In DNA, the CDR3 is TGTGCCAGTAGTAAACTAGCGGGCTACACCGGGGAGCTGTTTTTT.

Only a few counts were recorded for this clone. The chain recombines TRBV6-4 with TRBJ2-1; possibly TRBD2 for D (6 bases). The ends were cut back, 3 bases at V and 3 bases at J, with 12 bases in the middle. This CDR3 is 15 amino acids long. Germline V gene sequence: CDR1 MRHNA, CDR2 SNTAGT. The DNA for the CDR3 is TGTGCCAGCAGTGAGCGGGAAAGCAGCTACAATGAGCAGTTCTTC. As protein: CASSERESSYNEQFF.

V gene TRBV29-1 combines with J gene TRBJ1-2, with D uncertain. The CDR3 sequence is 14 residues long. V was pared by 5 bases and J by 10 bases, with 23 bases between. The germline V gene encodes CDR1 SQVTM and CDR2 ANQGSEA. CDR3 coding DNA: TGCAGCGTTACCCTTATAGCAGGAGTCGGGGACTACACCTTC. Translation gives CSVTLIAGVGDYTF.

The V and J genes are TRBV2 and TRBJ2-3; 9 nucleotides agree with TRBD2. V shed 4 bases and J 4 bases; nucleotides not matched to a gene: 6. The CDR3 loop spans 15 amino acids. Germline CDR1 and CDR2: SNHLY and FYNNEI. CDR3 region: CASSGDSGSADTQYF. Written as DNA, the CDR3 is TGTGCCAGCAGTGGCGATAGCGGGAGTGCAGATACGCAGTATTTT.

The V gene is TRBV10-3, the J gene TRBJ2-7, with TRBD1 matching 9 bases. Germline V gene sequence: CDR1 ENHRY, CDR2 SYGVKD. With V trimmed by 3 bases and J by 4 bases, 13 bases remained unmatched. There are 17 residues in the CDR3. The CDR3 coding sequence is TGTGCCATCAGTGAAACCGAGTCCGGGACAGGGCTATACGAGCAGTACTTC. Protein: CAISETESGTGLYEQYF.

The chain employs TRBV5-4 and TRBJ2-7; 7 bases match TRBD2. The V gene end was trimmed by 2 bases and the J gene end by 0 bases; junction bases not matched to a gene: 2. Germline V CDR1 and CDR2: SGHNT, YYREEE (reference sequence). The CDR3 totals 14 residues. In nucleotides, the CDR3 is TGTGCCAGCAGCTTTGGCGGGAGCTCCTACGAGCAGTACTTC. Translating gives CASSFGGSSYEQYF.

In its sample, this clone was seen a few times. The rearrangement links TRBV30 to TRBJ2-1; 13 bases are shared with TRBD2. Germline-derived CDR1 and CDR2 are GTSNPN and SVGIG (reference sequence). The V segment lost 1 base and the J segment 1 base; nucleotides outside the gene matches: 1. The CDR3 runs 16 residues. The CDR3 region has the DNA TGTGCCTGGAGTGAACTAGCGGGAGGGTCCTACAATGAGCAGTTCTTC. Amino acids: CAWSELAGGSYNEQFF. Looking up the rest from reference TRBV30 and TRBJ2-1 gives the full variable domain: SQTIHQWPATLVQPVGSPLSLECTVEGTSNPNLYWYRQAAGRGLQLLFYSVGIGQISSEVPQNLSASRPQDRQFILSSKKLLLSDSGFYLCAWSELAGGSYNEQFFGPGTRLTVL.

V is TRBV6-1 and J is TRBJ2-7; TRBD1 aligns across 8 bases. Per the germline V gene, CDR1 is MNHNS and CDR2 is SASEGT. The CDR3 sequence is 14 residues long. Trimming removed 3 bases from V and 5 bases from J; junction bases left unmatched: 6. CDR3 loop: CASSEDRVVHEQYF. CDR3 nucleotides: TGTGCCAGCAGTGAGGACAGGGTGGTCCACGAGCAGTACTTC.

The chain recombines TRBV7-3 with TRBJ2-1, with TRBD2 matching over 9 bases. The J segment lost 10 bases and the V segment lost 4 bases, leaving 5 bases of the junction unmatched. The V gene's germline CDR1 is SGHTA and CDR2 FQGTGA. CDR3 length: 13 amino acids. CDR3 in amino acids: CASSSGTSSEQFF. The CDR3 bases are TGTGCCAGCAGCTCCGGGACTAGCAGCGAGCAGTTCTTC.

The rearrangement links TRBV9 to TRBJ2-7; 7 nucleotides line up with TRBD1. J lost 2 bases, V lost 0 bases, and 2 bases had no gene match. CDR3 size: 14 residues. Looked up from germline, CDR1 is SGDLS and CDR2 is YYNGEE. The CDR3 reads CASSVGTGTYEQYF. CDR3 coding DNA: TGTGCCAGCAGCGTAGGGACAGGCACCTACGAGCAGTACTTC. The variable domain in full, with the rest retrieved from reference TRBV9 and TRBJ2-7, is DSGVTQTPKHLITATGQRVTLRCSPRSGDLSVYWYQQSLDQGLQFLIQYYNGEERAKGNILERFSAQQFPDLHSELNLSSLELGDSALYFCASSVGTGTYEQYFGPGTRLTVT.

J is TRBJ1-4 and V is TRBV2; possibly TRBD1 for D (6 bases). Germline loops: CDR1 SNHLY, CDR2 FYNNEI. Trimming took 4 bases from V and 5 from J, leaving 8 bases between them. The CDR3 has 13 residues. This chain's CDR3 is CASSGGQNEKLFF. DNA of the CDR3: TGTGCCAGCAGTGGGGGACAAAATGAAAAACTGTTTTTT.

This chain connects TRBV5-1 to TRBJ2-1; D uncertain. The V and J ends lost 1 base and 6 bases respectively, with 11 bases between them. Germline assignment: CDR1 SGHRS and CDR2 YFSETQ. The CDR3 spans 14 residues. The CDR3 DNA reads TGCGCCAGCAGCTTGAAGCCCGGGTCCAATGAGCAGTTCTTC. Protein: CASSLKPGSNEQFF.

The table lists this clone with a few counts. The chain is built from TRBV7-2 and TRBJ2-5, with 7 bases fitting TRBD2. Germline V gives CDR1 SGHTA, CDR2 FQGNSA. After removal of 5 bases from V and 8 bases from J, the junction contained 8 bases not matched to a gene. This CDR3 has 13 residues. CDR3 nucleotides: TGTGCCAGCAGCCCAACTAGCGAGGGAACCCAGTACTTC. Encoded protein: CASSPTSEGTQYF.

This clone occurred a few times. V gene TRBV6-5 combines with J gene TRBJ1-1; 9 bases fit TRBD1. Germline V lookup: CDR1 MNHEY, CDR2 SVGAGI. This CDR3 has 15 residues. The V segment lost 2 bases and the J segment 1 base; nucleotides outside the gene matches: 2. The CDR3 protein is CASSYGTGRNTEAFF. CDR3 nucleotides: TGTGCCAGCAGTTACGGGACAGGGAGGAACACTGAAGCTTTCTTT.

The rearrangement links TRBV30 to TRBJ2-2; D possibly corresponds to TRBD2 (6 bases). V was shortened by 5 bases and J by 2 bases, with 12 bases between the two germline ends. The CDR3 totals 14 residues. Germline lookup yields CDR1 GTSNPN and CDR2 SVGIG (reference sequence). The CDR3 DNA is TGTGCCTGGGGAGGAGGGTTAAACACCGGGGAGCTGTTTTTT. Translated, it gives CAWGGGLNTGELFF. The whole variable domain, remainder taken from reference TRBV30 and TRBJ2-2, is SQTIHQWPATLVQPVGSPLSLECTVEGTSNPNLYWYRQAAGRGLQLLFYSVGIGQISSEVPQNLSASRPQDRQFILSSKKLLLSDSGFYLCAWGGGLNTGELFFGEGSRLTVL.

The chain carries TRBV5-1 and TRBJ2-1, with TRBD1 identical over 7 bases. In germline, CDR1 is SGHRS, CDR2 YFSETQ. CDR3 size: 16 residues. Trimming removed 0 bases from V and 4 bases from J; junction bases left unmatched: 7. CDR3 in amino acids: CASSLVTGVGYNEQFF. In nucleotides, the CDR3 is TGCGCCAGCAGCTTGGTTACAGGGGTCGGGTACAATGAGCAGTTCTTC. Combining the CDR3 with reference TRBV5-1 and TRBJ2-1 gives the whole variable domain KAGVTQTPRYLIKTRGQQVTLSCSPISGHRSVSWYQQTPGQGLQFLFEYFSETQRNKGNFPGRFSGRQFSNSRSEMNVSTLELGDSALYLCASSLVTGVGYNEQFFGPGTRLTVL.